This T cell receptor (beta chain) was sequenced in a study of T cell repertoires in cytomegalovirus infection. At the level of the study: Recently identified HLA-C-restricted CMV epitopes and well-studied HLA-B-restricted CMV epitopes were used by the study. CMV infection plus the matching HLA type was flagged by public TCR beta signatures.

TCRdb ran MiXCR on the reads and lists one entry per CDR3 protein. The data contain 250,000 to 400,000 distinct CDR3 sequences, 25% of them seen just once; the ten biggest clones take up less than 15%. Overall study results and limits: Across the ex vivo response, the dominant clonotypes were HLA-C-restricted CMV-specific TCR beta clonotypes. Carriers of CMV plus the relevant HLA were identified by cumulative public TCR beta family frequency.

This clonotype was picked up a small number of times. Its antigen is unidentified. The material was cultured PBMCs, obtained from culture after CMV antigen stimulation. The receptor's source is a human donor in good health (CMV status not recorded). Some clones in this sample may be carry-over from other donors' samples.

The CDR3 reads CASSHSRIDYEQFF. The CDR3, as DNA: TGCGCCAGCAGCCACTCACGGATAGACTATGAGCAGTTCTTC. The V gene is TRBV4-1, the J gene TRBJ2-1; unclear D gene. V lost 3 bases, J lost 8 bases, and 14 bases lay in between. The CDR3 is 14 residues long. Germline V gene data show CDR1 as MGHRA and CDR2 as YSYEKL.